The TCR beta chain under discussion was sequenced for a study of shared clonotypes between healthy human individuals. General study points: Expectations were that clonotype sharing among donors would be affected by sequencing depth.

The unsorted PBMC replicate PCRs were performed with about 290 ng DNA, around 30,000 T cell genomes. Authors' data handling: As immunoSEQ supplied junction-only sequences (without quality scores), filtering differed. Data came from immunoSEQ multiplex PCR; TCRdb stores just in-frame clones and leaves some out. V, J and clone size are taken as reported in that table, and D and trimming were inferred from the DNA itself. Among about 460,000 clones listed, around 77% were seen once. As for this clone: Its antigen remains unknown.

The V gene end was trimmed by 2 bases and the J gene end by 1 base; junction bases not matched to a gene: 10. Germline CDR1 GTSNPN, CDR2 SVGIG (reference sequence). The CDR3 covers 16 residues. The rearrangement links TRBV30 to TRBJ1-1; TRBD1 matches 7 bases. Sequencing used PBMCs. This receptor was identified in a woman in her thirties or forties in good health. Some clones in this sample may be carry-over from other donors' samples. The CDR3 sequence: CAWSPRPGQTNTEAFF. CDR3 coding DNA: TGTGCCTGGAGTCCGAGACCGGGACAGACGAACACTGAAGCTTTCTTT.